Listed below are T cell receptor beta chains from one sample, sequenced in a study of T cells in Graves' hyperthyroidism and ophthalmopathy. TCRdb redid the calling of the multiplex PCR reads with MiXCR, one entry per CDR3 protein. The sample has about 200,000 distinct CDR3 sequences, around 20% seen once. The sample consisted of blood. Every receptor here comes from a man aged 40-49 years with Graves' hyperthyroidism. Each CDR3 is given with its conserved first and last residue. D genes are given only for firm matches. Rows give clone size only sometimes, using once, few, many, or a class for an expanded clone.

v_call	j_call	clone_size	d_call	cdr3_nt	cdr3_aa
TRBV18	TRBJ2-7	few	.	TGTGCCAGCTCACCCAGGGATCATTACGAGCAGTACTTC	CASSPRDHYEQYF
TRBV7-3	TRBJ2-2	many	.	TGTGCCAGCAGCTCCGGCGGGGAGCTGTTTTTT	CASSSGGELFF
TRBV2	TRBJ2-3	many	TRBD2	TGTGCCAGCAGGCGACTAGCGGGGGGGACAGATACGCAGTATTTT	CASRRLAGGTDTQYF
TRBV5-8	TRBJ1-6	.	.	TGTGCCAGCAGCCCCGGGGGGAGCTCCTATAATTCACCCCTCCACTTT	CASSPGGSSYNSPLHF
TRBV5-1	TRBJ1-2	few	TRBD1	TGCGCCAGCAGCTTAGGACAGGGCGATGGCTACACCTTC	CASSLGQGDGYTF
TRBV27	TRBJ2-7	.	TRBD2	TGTGCCAGCAGTCCCCAACTAGCGGGAGGGCCAAACAATGAGCAGTACTTC	CASSPQLAGGPNNEQYF
TRBV7-9	TRBJ1-1	many	.	TGTGCCAGCAGCTACACAGTGAACACTGAAGCTTTCTTT	CASSYTVNTEAFF
TRBV10-3	TRBJ2-1	many	TRBD1	TGTGCCATCACTGACGAGGGAGCGGGACAGGGTTCCTACAATGAGCAGTTCTTC	CAITDEGAGQGSYNEQFF
TRBV12-3/TRBV12-4	TRBJ2-5	many	.	TGTGCCAGCAGAGGGGCGAGGCAAGAGACCCAGTACTTC	CASRGARQETQYF
TRBV7-2	TRBJ2-5	many	TRBD2	TGTGCCAGCAGCTTCGGGGGGGGCATGGGGGAGACCCAGTACTTC	CASSFGGGMGETQYF
TRBV28	TRBJ2-5	few	.	TGTGCCAGCAGTTTACGTCTGGGGTCCCAGTACTTC	CASSLRLGSQYF
TRBV12-3/TRBV12-4	TRBJ2-3	many	TRBD2	TGTGCCAGCAGTCCCCAGCGGGGGGGTGGTGCAGATACGCAGTATTTT	CASSPQRGGGADTQYF
TRBV4-2	TRBJ1-6	.	.	TGTGCCAGCAGCCAAGATTCGGGAGCACCCCTCCACTTT	CASSQDSGAPLHF
TRBV30	TRBJ1-2	many	.	TGTGCCTCCCCGTTGAGGGATGGCTACACCTTC	CASPLRDGYTF
TRBV2	TRBJ1-5	many	TRBD1	TGTGCCAGCAGTGAAGGGGACAGGGGACTCGGTCAGCCCCAGCATTTT	CASSEGDRGLGQPQHF
TRBV6-2/TRBV6-3	TRBJ1-2	few	TRBD1	TGTGCCAGCAGTTACGGGACAGGGAGGCTCTATGGCTACACCTTC	CASSYGTGRLYGYTF
TRBV28	TRBJ2-5	many	.	TGTGCCAGCACCGAGGGTAGGGCAGAGACCCAGTACTTC	CASTEGRAETQYF
TRBV6-1	TRBJ1-2	many	TRBD1	TGTGCCAGCAGTTCGCGGACGGGACAGGGACGTGGCTACACCTTC	CASSSRTGQGRGYTF
TRBV6-2/TRBV6-3	TRBJ2-4	many	.	TGTGCCAGCAGGACAGGCGGGGACATTCAGTACTTC	CASRTGGDIQYF
TRBV4-2	TRBJ2-1	.	.	TGTGCCAGCAGCCAAGATACGGCGGCGAGGGGCAATGAGCAGTTCTTC	CASSQDTAARGNEQFF
TRBV28	TRBJ1-6	few	.	TGTGCCAGCAGTCCTCGACAGGTTTGGAATTCACCCCTCCACTTT	CASSPRQVWNSPLHF
TRBV4-3	TRBJ1-4	few	TRBD1	TGCGCCAGCAGCCAAGAAGGGACAGGGGGCGGCACTAATGAAAAACTGTTTTTT	CASSQEGTGGGTNEKLFF
TRBV11-1	TRBJ2-3	.	TRBD2	TGTGCCAGCAGCCCCCCGGCTAGCGGCCGGCCTGATACGCAGTATTTT	CASSPPASGRPDTQYF
TRBV5-1	TRBJ2-1	many	TRBD2	TGCGCCAGCAGCCGTGAGGGAGCGGGGGGGTTAGAGGAGCAGTTCTTC	CASSREGAGGLEEQFF
TRBV7-9	TRBJ1-3	.	.	TGTGCCAGCAGGCCAGCAAGCGGAAACACCATATATTTT	CASRPASGNTIYF
TRBV7-9	TRBJ1-4	many	.	TGTGCCAGCAGCCCTCCCAGGAGGCCGGGAGAAAAACTGTTTTTT	CASSPPRRPGEKLFF
TRBV2	TRBJ1-5	few	.	TGTGCCAGCAACGGGGCGCGGGGGAATCAGCCCCAGCATTTT	CASNGARGNQPQHF
TRBV6-1	TRBJ1-5	many	TRBD1	TGTGCCAGCAGTCGGGGACAGGTCAATCAGCCCCAGCATTTT	CASSRGQVNQPQHF
TRBV6-2/TRBV6-3	TRBJ1-3	few	.	TGTGCCAGCACCCCACCTCGGGACCCCACCGACAACACCATATATTTT	CASTPPRDPTDNTIYF